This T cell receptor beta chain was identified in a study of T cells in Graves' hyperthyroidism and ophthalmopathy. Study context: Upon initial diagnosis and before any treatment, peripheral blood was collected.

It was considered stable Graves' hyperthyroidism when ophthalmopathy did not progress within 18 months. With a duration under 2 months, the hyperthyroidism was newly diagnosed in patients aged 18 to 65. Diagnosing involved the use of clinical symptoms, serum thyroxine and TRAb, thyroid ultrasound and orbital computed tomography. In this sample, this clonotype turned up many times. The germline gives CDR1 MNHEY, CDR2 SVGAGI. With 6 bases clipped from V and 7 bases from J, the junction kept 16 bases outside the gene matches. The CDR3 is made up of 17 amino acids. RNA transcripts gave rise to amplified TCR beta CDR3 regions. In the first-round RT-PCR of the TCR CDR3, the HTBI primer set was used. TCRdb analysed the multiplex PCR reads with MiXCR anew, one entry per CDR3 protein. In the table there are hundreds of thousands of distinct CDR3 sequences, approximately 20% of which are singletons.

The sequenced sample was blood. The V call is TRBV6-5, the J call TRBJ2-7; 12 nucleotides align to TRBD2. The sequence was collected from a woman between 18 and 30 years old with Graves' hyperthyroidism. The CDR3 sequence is CASRRKLTGLAGYEQYF. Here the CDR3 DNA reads TGTGCCAGCAGGCGAAAACTAACTGGACTAGCGGGGTATGAGCAGTACTTC.